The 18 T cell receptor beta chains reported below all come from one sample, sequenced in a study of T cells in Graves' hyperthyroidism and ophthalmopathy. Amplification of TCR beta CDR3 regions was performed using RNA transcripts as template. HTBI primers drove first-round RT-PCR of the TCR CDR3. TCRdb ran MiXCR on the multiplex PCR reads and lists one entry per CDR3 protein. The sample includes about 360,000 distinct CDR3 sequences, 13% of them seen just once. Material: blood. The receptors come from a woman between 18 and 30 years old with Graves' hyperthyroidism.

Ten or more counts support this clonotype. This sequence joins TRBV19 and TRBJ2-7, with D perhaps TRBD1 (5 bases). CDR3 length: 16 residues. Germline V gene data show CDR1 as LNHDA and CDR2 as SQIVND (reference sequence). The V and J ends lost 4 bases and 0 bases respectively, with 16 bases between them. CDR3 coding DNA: TGTGCCAGTAGTACCTCAGGGCCTAGGAGCTCCTACGAGCAGTACTTC. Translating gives CASSTSGPRSSYEQYF.

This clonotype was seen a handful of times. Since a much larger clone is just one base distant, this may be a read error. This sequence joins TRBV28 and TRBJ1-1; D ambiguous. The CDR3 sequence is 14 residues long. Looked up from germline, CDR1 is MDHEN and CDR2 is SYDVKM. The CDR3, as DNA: TGTGCCAGCGGTTTCTGGGGAAGGAACACTGAAGCTTTCTTT. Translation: CASGFWGRNTEAFF.

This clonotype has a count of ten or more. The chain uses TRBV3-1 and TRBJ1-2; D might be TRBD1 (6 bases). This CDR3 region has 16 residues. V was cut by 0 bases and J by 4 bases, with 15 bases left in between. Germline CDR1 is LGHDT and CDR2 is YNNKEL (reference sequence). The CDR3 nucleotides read TGTGCCAGCAGCCAAGATCCCCCCTGGGGGGCCTATGGCTACACCTTC. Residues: CASSQDPPWGAYGYTF.

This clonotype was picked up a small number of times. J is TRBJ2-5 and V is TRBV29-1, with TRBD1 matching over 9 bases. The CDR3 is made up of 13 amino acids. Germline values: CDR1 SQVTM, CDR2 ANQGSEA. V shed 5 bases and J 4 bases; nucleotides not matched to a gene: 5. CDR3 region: CSVQQGAGETQYF. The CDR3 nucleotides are TGCAGCGTTCAACAGGGGGCGGGAGAGACCCAGTACTTC.

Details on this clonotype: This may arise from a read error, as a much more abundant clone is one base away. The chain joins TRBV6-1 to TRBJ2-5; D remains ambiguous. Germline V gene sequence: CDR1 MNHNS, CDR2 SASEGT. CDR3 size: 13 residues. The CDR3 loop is CTSSREYQETQYF. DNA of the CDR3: TGTACCAGCAGCCGAGAATACCAAGAGACCCAGTACTTC.

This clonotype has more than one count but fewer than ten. CDR3 bases: TGTGCCAGCAGCTTAAAGGGGAGTCTAAATGATGGGGAGACCCAGTACTTC. This translates into CASSLKGSLNDGETQYF. The chain employs TRBV7-3 and TRBJ2-5; D tentatively reads TRBD1 or TRBD2 (5 bases each). Germline V lookup: CDR1 SGHTA, CDR2 FQGTGA. V shed 1 base and J shed 5 bases, with 20 bases lying between them. The CDR3 covers 17 residues.

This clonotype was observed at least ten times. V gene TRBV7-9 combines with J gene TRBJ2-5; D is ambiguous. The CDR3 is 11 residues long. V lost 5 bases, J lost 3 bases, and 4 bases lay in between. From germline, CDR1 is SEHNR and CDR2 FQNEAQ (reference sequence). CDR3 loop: CASSHEETQYF. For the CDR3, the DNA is TGTGCCAGCAGCCACGAAGAGACCCAGTACTTC.

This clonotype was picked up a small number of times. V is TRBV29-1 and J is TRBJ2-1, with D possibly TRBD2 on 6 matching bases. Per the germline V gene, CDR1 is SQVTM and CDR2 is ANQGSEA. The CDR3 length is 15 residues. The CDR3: CSHLGGKKSYNEQFF. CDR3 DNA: TGCAGTCATCTTGGCGGGAAAAAATCCTACAATGAGCAGTTCTTC.

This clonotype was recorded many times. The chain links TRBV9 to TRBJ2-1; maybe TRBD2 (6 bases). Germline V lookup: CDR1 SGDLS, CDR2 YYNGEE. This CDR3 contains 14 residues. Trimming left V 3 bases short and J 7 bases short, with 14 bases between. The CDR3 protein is CASSAGLMGNEQFF. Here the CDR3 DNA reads TGTGCCAGCAGCGCGGGACTCATGGGGAATGAGCAGTTCTTC.

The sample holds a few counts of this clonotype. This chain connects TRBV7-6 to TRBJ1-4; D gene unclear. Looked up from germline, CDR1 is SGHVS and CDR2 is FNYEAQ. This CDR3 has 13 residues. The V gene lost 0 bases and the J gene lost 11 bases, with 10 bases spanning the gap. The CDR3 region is CASSLARREKLFF. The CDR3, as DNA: TGTGCCAGCAGCTTAGCCCGGCGGGAGAAACTGTTTTTT. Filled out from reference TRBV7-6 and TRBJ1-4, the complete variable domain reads GAGVSQSPRYKVTKRGQDVALRCDPISGHVSLYWYRQALGQGPEFLTYFNYEAQQDKSGLPNDRFSAERPEGSISTLTIQRTEQRDSAMYRCASSLARREKLFFGSGTQLSVL.

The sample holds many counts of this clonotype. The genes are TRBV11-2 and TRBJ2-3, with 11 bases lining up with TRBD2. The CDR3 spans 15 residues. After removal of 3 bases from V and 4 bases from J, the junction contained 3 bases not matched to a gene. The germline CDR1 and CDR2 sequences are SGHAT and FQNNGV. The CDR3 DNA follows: TGTGCCAGCAGCTTTACTAGCGGGAGTTCAGATACGCAGTATTTT. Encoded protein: CASSFTSGSSDTQYF.

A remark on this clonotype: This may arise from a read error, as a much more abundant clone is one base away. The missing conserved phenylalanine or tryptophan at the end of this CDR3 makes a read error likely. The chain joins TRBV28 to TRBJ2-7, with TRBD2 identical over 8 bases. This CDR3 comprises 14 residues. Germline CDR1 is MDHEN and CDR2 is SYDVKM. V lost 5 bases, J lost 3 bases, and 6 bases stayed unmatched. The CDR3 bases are TGTGCCAGCAGTCCTAGCGGGCTGTACTACGAGCAGTACTAC. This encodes CASSPSGLYYEQYY.

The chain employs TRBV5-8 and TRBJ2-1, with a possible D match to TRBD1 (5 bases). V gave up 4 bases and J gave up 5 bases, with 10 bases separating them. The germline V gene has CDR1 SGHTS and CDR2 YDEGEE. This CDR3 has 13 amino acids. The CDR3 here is CASSQDSNNEQFF. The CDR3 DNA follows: TGTGCCAGCAGCCAAGACAGTAACAATGAGCAGTTCTTC.

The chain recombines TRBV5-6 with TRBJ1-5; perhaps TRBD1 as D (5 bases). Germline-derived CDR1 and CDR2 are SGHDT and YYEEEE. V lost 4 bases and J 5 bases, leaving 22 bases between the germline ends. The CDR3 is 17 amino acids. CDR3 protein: CASSLTPTGLKDQPQHF. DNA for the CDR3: TGTGCCAGCAGCCTTACCCCCACGGGGCTGAAGGATCAGCCCCAGCATTTT.

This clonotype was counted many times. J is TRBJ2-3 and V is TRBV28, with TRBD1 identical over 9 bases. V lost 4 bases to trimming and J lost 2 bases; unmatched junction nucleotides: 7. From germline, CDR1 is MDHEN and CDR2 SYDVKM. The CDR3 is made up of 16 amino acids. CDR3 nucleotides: TGTGCCAGCAGTTCAACAGGGGGCATAAACACAGATACGCAGTATTTT. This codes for CASSSTGGINTDTQYF.

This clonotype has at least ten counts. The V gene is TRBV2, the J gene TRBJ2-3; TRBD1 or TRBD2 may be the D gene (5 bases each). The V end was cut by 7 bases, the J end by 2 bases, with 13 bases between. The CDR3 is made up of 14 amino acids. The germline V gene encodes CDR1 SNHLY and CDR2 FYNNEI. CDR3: CASIRGETTDTQYF. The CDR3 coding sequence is TGTGCCAGCATAAGAGGGGAGACCACAGATACGCAGTATTTT. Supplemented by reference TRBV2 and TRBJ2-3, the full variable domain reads EPEVTQTPSHQVTQMGQEVILRCVPISNHLYFYWYRQILGQKVEFLVSFYNNEISEKSEIFDDQFSVERPDGSNFTLKIRSTKLEDSAMYFCASIRGETTDTQYFGPGTRLTVL.

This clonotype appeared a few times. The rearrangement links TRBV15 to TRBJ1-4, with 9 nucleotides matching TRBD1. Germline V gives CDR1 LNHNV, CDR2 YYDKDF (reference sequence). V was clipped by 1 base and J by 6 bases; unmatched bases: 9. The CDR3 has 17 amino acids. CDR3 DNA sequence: TGTGCCACCAGCAGAGCCCTACCGGGACAGGGAGATGAAAAACTGTTTTTT. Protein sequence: CATSRALPGQGDEKLFF.

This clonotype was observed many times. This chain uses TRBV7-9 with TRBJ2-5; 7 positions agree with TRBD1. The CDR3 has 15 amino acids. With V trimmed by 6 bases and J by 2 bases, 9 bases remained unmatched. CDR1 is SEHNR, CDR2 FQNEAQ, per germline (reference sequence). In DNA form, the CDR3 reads TGTGCCAGCAGGTTCGATCCACAGGGGCAAGAGACCCAGTACTTC. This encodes CASRFDPQGQETQYF.